This entry describes one TCR beta chain. Other DNA sequences in the sample encode the same CDR3. The CDR3 extends over 13 amino acids. The ends lost 3 bases at V and 3 bases at J; junction bases unmatched: 0. The data belong to a study of blood T cell repertoires in COVID-19. Data came from immunoSEQ multiplex PCR; TCRdb stores just in-frame clones and leaves some out. Counted here are about 470,000 clones, 75% to 90% occurring once; the ten biggest clones make up 0.7%. J is TRBJ1-1 and V is TRBV12-3 or TRBV12-4, with 8 nucleotides matching TRBD1. The origin of this receptor is a woman aged 18-35 years who had recovered from COVID-19. Sequenced material: PBMCs or T cells enriched from blood (not recorded which). In DNA, the CDR3 is TGTGCCAGCAGTTTGGACAGGGACACTGAAGCTTTCTTT. It yields the protein CASSLDRDTEAFF.